This T cell receptor (beta chain) is from a study of shared clonotypes between healthy human individuals. Trimming cost V 0 bases and J 3 bases; bases outside gene matches: 12. The CDR3 is 17 amino acids. Per the germline V gene, CDR1 is SGHRS and CDR2 is YFSETQ. Produced via immunoSEQ multiplex PCR; TCRdb's table is partial and in-frame only. The table records 600,000 to 750,000 clones, around 90% of them present only once. The TCR sequence derives from a man aged 18 to 30 in good health. Some clones in this sample may be carry-over from other donors' samples. The chain joins TRBV5-1 to TRBJ2-7, with TRBD1 identical over 7 bases. Sequencing was done on a sample of memory CD8+ T cells from PBMCs. Sample subset: CD45RO+ cells pooled with CCR7-negative TemRA cells. The CDR3: CASSLADGTDFFYEQYF. Written as DNA, the CDR3 is TGCGCCAGCAGCTTGGCCGACGGGACAGACTTTTTCTACGAGCAGTACTTC.